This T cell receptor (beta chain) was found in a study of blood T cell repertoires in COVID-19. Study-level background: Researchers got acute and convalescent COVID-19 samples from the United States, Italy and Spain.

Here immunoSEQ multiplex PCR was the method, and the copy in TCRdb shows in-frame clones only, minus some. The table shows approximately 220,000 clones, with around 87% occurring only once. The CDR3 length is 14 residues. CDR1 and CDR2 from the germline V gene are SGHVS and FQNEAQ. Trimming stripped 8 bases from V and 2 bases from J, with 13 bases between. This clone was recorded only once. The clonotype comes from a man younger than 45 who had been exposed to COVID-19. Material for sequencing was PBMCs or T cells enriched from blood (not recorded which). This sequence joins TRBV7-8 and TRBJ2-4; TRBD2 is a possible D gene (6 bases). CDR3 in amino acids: CASSEAGTKNIQYF. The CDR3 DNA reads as TGTGCCAGCTCCGAGGCGGGGACCAAAAACATTCAGTACTTC.